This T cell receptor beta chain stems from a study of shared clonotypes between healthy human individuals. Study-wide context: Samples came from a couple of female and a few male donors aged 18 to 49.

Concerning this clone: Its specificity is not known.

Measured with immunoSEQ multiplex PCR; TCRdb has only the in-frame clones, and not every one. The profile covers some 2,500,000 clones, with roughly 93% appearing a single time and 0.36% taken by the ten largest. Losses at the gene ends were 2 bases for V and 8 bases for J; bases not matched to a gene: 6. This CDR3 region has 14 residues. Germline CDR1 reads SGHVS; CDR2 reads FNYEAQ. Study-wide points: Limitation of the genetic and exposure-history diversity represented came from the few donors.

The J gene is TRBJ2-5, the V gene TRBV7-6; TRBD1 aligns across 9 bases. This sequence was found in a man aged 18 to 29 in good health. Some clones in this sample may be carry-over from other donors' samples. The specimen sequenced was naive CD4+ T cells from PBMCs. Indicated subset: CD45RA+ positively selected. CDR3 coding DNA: TGTGCCAGCAGCTTATCCGGGACAGGGACTACCCAGTACTTC. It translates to CASSLSGTGTTQYF.